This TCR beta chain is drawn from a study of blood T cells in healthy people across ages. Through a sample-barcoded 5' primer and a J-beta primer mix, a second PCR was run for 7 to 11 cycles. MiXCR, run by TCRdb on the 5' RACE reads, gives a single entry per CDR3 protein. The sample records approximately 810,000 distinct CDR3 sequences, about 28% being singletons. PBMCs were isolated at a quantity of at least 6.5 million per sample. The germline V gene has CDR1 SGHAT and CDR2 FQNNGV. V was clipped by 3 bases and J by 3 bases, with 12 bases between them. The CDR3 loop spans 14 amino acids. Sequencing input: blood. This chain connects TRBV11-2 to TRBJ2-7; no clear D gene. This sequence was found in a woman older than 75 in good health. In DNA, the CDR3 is TGTGCCAGCAGCTTGGGCACCCTTATCTACGAGCAGTACTTC. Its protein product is CASSLGTLIYEQYF.